The 17 T cell receptor beta chains below all came from one sample that was sequenced in a study of cytomegalovirus exposure and HLA in healthy donors. Primers: 60 Vbeta forward and 13 Jbeta reverse. This table comes from immunoSEQ multiplex PCR, and its TCRdb copy is limited to in-frame clones, with some not included. This table has 110,000 or so clones, less than 80% appearing once. Sequenced sample: PBMCs. The receptors originated from a woman aged 35 to 49 in good health and CMV-seropositive.

This chain links TRBV2 with TRBJ1-2; no reliable D call. Trimming stripped 2 bases from V and 5 bases from J, with 9 bases between. This CDR3 is 13 amino acids long. Germline lookup yields CDR1 SNHLY and CDR2 FYNNEI. The CDR3 spells CASSEPPDYGYTF. Written as DNA, the CDR3 is TGTGCCAGCAGTGAACCCCCAGATTATGGCTACACCTTC.

CDR3 sequence: CASSSTSSGNTIYF. The DNA of the CDR3 is TGTGCCAGCAGCTCAACTAGCTCTGGAAACACCATATATTTT. The V call is TRBV6-1, the J call TRBJ1-3; D not resolved. CDR3 length: 14 residues. Germline CDR1 MNHNS, CDR2 SASEGT. The ends were cut back, 6 bases at V and 0 bases at J, with 9 bases in the middle.

V and J are TRBV11-3 and TRBJ2-1, with 7 nucleotides matching TRBD2. CDR1 is SGHNT, CDR2 YENEEA, per germline. The CDR3 runs to 15 residues. With V trimmed by 4 bases and J by 4 bases, 7 bases remained unmatched. CDR3 loop: CASSSGAGSYNEQFF. In DNA form, the CDR3 reads TGTGCCAGCAGCTCTGGAGCGGGAAGTTACAATGAGCAGTTCTTC.

The chain uses TRBV5-6 and TRBJ2-3, with 8 bases that match TRBD2. Trimming took 4 bases from V and 0 from J; bases not matched to a gene: 10. The CDR3 runs 17 residues. The germline gives CDR1 SGHDT, CDR2 YYEEEE. CDR3 amino acids: CASSLPRGRSSTDTQYF. DNA for the CDR3: TGTGCCAGCAGCCTACCCCGCGGGAGGTCTAGCACAGATACGCAGTATTTT. Full variable domain (rest looked up from reference TRBV5-6 and TRBJ2-3): DAGVTQSPTHLIKTRGQQVTLRCSPKSGHDTVSWYQQALGQGPQFIFQYYEEEERQRGNFPDRFSGHQFPNYSSELNVNALLLGDSALYLCASSLPRGRSSTDTQYFGPGTRLTVL.

The V and J genes are TRBV5-4 and TRBJ2-5, with 7 bases lining up with TRBD2. V dropped 4 bases and J dropped 6; count of bases not matched to a gene: 12. This CDR3 spans 15 amino acids. CDR1 is SGHNT and CDR2 is YYREEE in the germline V gene (reference sequence). The CDR3 region is CASSGGGLAAQTQYF. The CDR3 DNA reads as TGTGCCAGCAGCGGGGGGGGACTGGCAGCACAGACCCAGTACTTC.

J is TRBJ2-5 and V is TRBV5-4, with 14 bases aligning to TRBD2. J lost 5 bases, V lost 5 bases, and 5 bases had no gene match. Germline V CDR1 and CDR2: SGHNT, YYREEE (reference sequence). The length of the CDR3 is 15 residues. CDR3 coding DNA: TGTGCCAGCAGGATGACTAGCGGGAGGGTGGAGACCCAGTACTTC. It specifies CASRMTSGRVETQYF.

The chain uses TRBV6-1 and TRBJ2-5; 11 bases align to TRBD2. The CDR3 totals 15 residues. Germline loops: CDR1 MNHNS, CDR2 SASEGT. With V trimmed by 2 bases and J by 5 bases, 4 bases remained unmatched. DNA for the CDR3: TGTGCCAGCAGTGAACCCGCTAGCGGGAGGGAGACCCAGTACTTC. As protein: CASSEPASGRETQYF.

The chain combines TRBV19 with TRBJ2-1; 11 bases line up with TRBD2. CDR1 LNHDA and CDR2 SQIVND come from the germline V gene (reference sequence). The CDR3 extends over 15 amino acids. Unmatched junction bases numbered 9, after V lost 5 bases and J lost 9 bases. DNA of the CDR3: TGTGCCAGTAGTTCCCCTAGCGGGGGGTTAGTTGAGCAGTTCTTC. Translation: CASSSPSGGLVEQFF.

This rearrangement joins TRBV7-2 to TRBJ1-5; 7 positions agree with TRBD1. J lost 7 bases, V lost 5 bases, and 8 bases had no gene match. Germline CDR1 SGHTA, CDR2 FQGNSA. The CDR3 spans 14 residues. This CDR3 is CASSPSRQGQPQHF. CDR3 nucleotide sequence: TGTGCCAGCAGCCCCTCCAGACAGGGACAGCCCCAGCATTTT.

The DNA of the CDR3 is TGTGCCAGCAGCTTAGCGGGGAGCTCCTACAATGAGCAGTTCTTC. This codes for CASSLAGSSYNEQFF. The V and J genes are TRBV6-1 and TRBJ2-1; 8 positions match TRBD2. CDR3 length: 15 amino acids. The germline gives CDR1 MNHNS, CDR2 SASEGT. V was clipped by 6 bases and J by 0 bases; unmatched bases: 4.

The CDR3: CASSFPLGGSETDTQYF. Written as DNA, the CDR3 is TGCGCCAGCAGCTTTCCCTTGGGTGGGAGCGAGACAGATACGCAGTATTTT. The chain joins TRBV5-1 to TRBJ2-3; TRBD2 is a possible D gene (5 bases). The germline V and J ends were trimmed by 2 bases and 3 bases, with 19 bases remaining between them. The V gene's germline CDR1 is SGHRS and CDR2 YFSETQ. The CDR3 is 17 amino acids.

This clone has more than one count but fewer than ten. The genes are TRBV5-6 and TRBJ1-2, with 9 nucleotides matching TRBD1. Germline V gives CDR1 SGHDT, CDR2 YYEEEE. This CDR3 is built from 15 residues. V lost 1 base, J lost 4 bases, and 5 bases stayed unmatched. This CDR3 is CASSLTGGGSYGYTF. The CDR3 bases are TGTGCCAGCAGCTTGACAGGGGGCGGGAGCTATGGCTACACCTTC.

This chain connects TRBV5-1 to TRBJ2-1; weak D call: TRBD2 (5 bases). The CDR3 totals 14 residues. Trimming shortened V by 3 bases and J by 6 bases, and 13 bases separated the two germline ends. Germline assignment: CDR1 SGHRS and CDR2 YFSETQ. The CDR3, as DNA: TGCGCCAGCAGCTCGCGGACTTCCGCCAATGAGCAGTTCTTC. Amino acids: CASSSRTSANEQFF.

V is TRBV4-1 and J is TRBJ2-1; 13 nucleotides line up with TRBD2. Germline V gene data show CDR1 as MGHRA and CDR2 as YSYEKL. Unmatched junction bases numbered 5, after V lost 0 bases and J lost 9 bases. This CDR3 is built from 16 residues. The CDR3 region is CASSQDLTSGRLEQFF. The CDR3 nucleotides are TGCGCCAGCAGCCAAGATCTGACTAGCGGGAGGCTTGAGCAGTTCTTC.

This chain uses TRBV6-1 with TRBJ1-4; TRBD1 is a possible D gene (5 bases). V was pared by 1 base and J by 8 bases, with 17 bases between. CDR1 is MNHNS, CDR2 SASEGT, per germline. The CDR3 contains 16 residues. The CDR3 region has the DNA TGTGCCAGCAGTGAAGGGGGAGGCAGGGCACGGGAAAAACTGTTTTTT. Its translation is CASSEGGGRAREKLFF.

This clone was seen more than once but under ten times. The chain links TRBV5-3 to TRBJ1-2; 9 nucleotides line up with TRBD1. TRBV5-3 is an ORF, and what it does is uncertain. The CDR3 is 16 residues long. Germline trimming cut 3 bases from V and 5 bases from J; bases unmatched to any gene: 11. The CDR3, as DNA: TGTGCCAGAAGCTCAGACCGGGACAGGGATACTTATGGCTACACCTTC. Its protein product is CARSSDRDRDTYGYTF.

The chain is built from TRBV5-4 and TRBJ2-3; 7 bases are shared with TRBD2. V lost 0 bases to trimming and J lost 6 bases; unmatched junction nucleotides: 7. The V gene's germline CDR1 is SGHNT and CDR2 YYREEE (reference sequence). This CDR3 is 15 amino acids long. The CDR3 loop reads CASSLAQRGGDTQYF. In nucleotides, the CDR3 is TGTGCCAGCAGCTTGGCCCAGCGGGGTGGCGATACGCAGTATTTT.